This T cell receptor beta chain was captured in a study of cytomegalovirus exposure and HLA in healthy donors. Study-level information: Of all 400 or so donors who were genotyped, roughly 81% belonged to the Caucasian-associated ancestry cluster. The study's findings and limits: Most of the TCR beta V segments (in an earlier analysis) were productive either about 90% or about 30% of the time. At a 0.05 false discovery rate, a later analysis found some 18,000 TCR beta sequences to be associated with HLA alleles. Associated with cytomegalovirus, according to the listing, were approximately 160 TCR beta chains.

In regard to this clone: The target antigen is unknown. The junction shows a germline mismatch at one end, possibly a read error.

With 60 Vbeta and 13 Jbeta primers, the PCR was carried out. Produced via immunoSEQ multiplex PCR; TCRdb's table is partial and in-frame only. The table records approximately 170,000 clones, roughly 80% of them present only once. CDR3 length: 14 amino acids. CDR1 is SEHNR and CDR2 is FQNEAQ in the germline V gene (reference sequence). This chain uses TRBV7-9 with TRBJ1-2; D perhaps matches TRBD1 (5 bases). The specimen was PBMCs. The receptor was isolated from a male donor in good health and CMV-seronegative. CDR3 sequence: CSSSQGRANYGYTF. CDR3 nucleotide sequence: TGTTCCAGCAGCCAGGGAAGGGCTAACTATGGCTACACCTTC.